This T cell receptor (beta chain) was sequenced in a study of PD-1 blockade in mismatch repair-deficient tumors (dated by TCRdb to about 2017). About the investigation overall: Between late 2013 and late 2016, more than 75 consecutive patients with around 11 mismatch repair-deficient cancer types, all previously treated and progressing, were enrolled in the trial. Tumor-associated T cell clones in the peripheral blood of patients responding to PD-1 blockade were tracked using deep sequencing of TCR CDR3 regions.

This clone showed up just once. Its antigen is still unknown. Base qualities are not provided; no much larger clone lies one nucleotide away. The paper as a whole reports these results and caveats: Tumor-resident clones, often undetectable in blood before treatment, expanded rapidly after pembrolizumab and then contracted, generally before radiologic responses.

The library was prepared using the immunoSEQ multiplex PCR assay. Not all clones reach the TCRdb copy of this immuneACCESS table, which keeps in-frame sequences only. Checked studies attribute under half of the gap to unresolved V genes and leave the rest unexplained. Here the sample has roughly 120,000 clones; roughly 86% occur a single time. 12% of the sample is in the top ten clones. Trimming removed 4 bases from V and 4 bases from J, leaving 11 bases between the germline ends. Spanning cysteine to phenylalanine, the CDR3 consists of 14 amino acids. Only the CDR3 DNA is retained, 42 bases long and in frame from the first base. As encoded in the germline V gene, CDR1 is LGHNA while CDR2 is YSLEER. Mismatch repair deficiency was established in every enrolled patient by polymerase chain reaction or immunohistochemistry. TCR sequencing was performed for a few patients who responded to pembrolizumab therapy. Pembrolizumab PD-1 blockade was prospectively tested in advanced mismatch repair-deficient cancers, regardless of tissue of origin, in the phase II trial. Peripheral blood T cell samples were serially collected before and at multiple times after PD-1 blockade was started. Blood sampling times were expressed in weeks after the first pembrolizumab dose.

The TCR was taken from an adult with mismatch repair-deficient cancer. This material consisted of peripheral blood, taken approximately 73 weeks after starting pembrolizumab. The V and J segments used are TRBV4-3 and TRBJ2-1; the D call is possibly TRBD1 or TRBD2, each sharing 5 bases. The nucleotide sequence is given as TGCGCCAGCAGCCTTCGGGACGGTTACAATGAGCAGTTCTTC. Translated, this is CASSLRDGYNEQFF.